The present T cell receptor (beta chain) was sequenced within a study of cytomegalovirus exposure and HLA in healthy donors. Overall study results and limits: Three of the chains that were CMV-associated were confirmed in vitro to be specific for CMV antigens. One later analysis, an examination of the approximately 120 validation repertoires, found that first-cohort TCR clusters tended to co-occur in them. Reports described diagnosis of cytomegalovirus status by the classifier as highly specific and sensitive. While the bulk of TCR sequences proved rare, some public TCRs turned up in many donors.

Regarding this clone: Its antigen is unknown.

The data were produced by immunoSEQ multiplex PCR, yet TCRdb's version contains in-frame clones alone and is incomplete. The table records around 200,000 clones, approximately 78% of them present only once. With V trimmed by 2 bases and J by 2 bases, 0 bases remained unmatched. Germline lookup yields CDR1 MNHEY and CDR2 SVGAGI. The CDR3 contains 14 residues. Sequencing used PBMCs. The TCR sequence derives from a woman in her 30s in good health and CMV-seronegative. The chain employs TRBV6-5 and TRBJ2-1; the match to TRBD2 covers 7 bases. Written as DNA, the CDR3 is TGTGCCAGCAGTTACGGGGGGGCCTACAATGAGCAGTTCTTC. It is translated as CASSYGGAYNEQFF.